The 27 T cell receptor beta chains below were found in one sample sequenced in a study of T cell repertoires in cytomegalovirus infection. A single record per CDR3 protein comes from TCRdb applying MiXCR to the reads. The data show 75,000 to 100,000 distinct CDR3 sequences, with more than 40% seen just once and 93% held by the top ten. For these receptors, no antigen is known. The sample in question was CD8+ T cells from cultured PBMCs, obtained from culture after CMV antigen stimulation. Every receptor here comes from a human donor in good health (CMV status not recorded). Some clones in this sample may be carry-over from other donors' samples.

V and J are TRBV6-9 and TRBJ2-5, with TRBD2 as a possible D gene (7 bases). The germline V gene has CDR1 MNHGY and CDR2 SVAAGI. V dropped 4 bases and J dropped 5 bases, with 17 bases sitting between them. This CDR3 region has 15 residues. In nucleotides, the CDR3 is TGTGCCAGCAGTTTACTAGCAGGGGAGGGCGAGACCCAGTACTTC. Its protein is CASSLLAGEGETQYF.

This clonotype was counted between two and nine times. This rearrangement joins TRBV27 to TRBJ2-7, with TRBD1 identical over 10 bases. The CDR3 has 14 amino acids. Germline V gene sequence: CDR1 MNHEY, CDR2 SMNVEV (reference sequence). The trim removed 5 bases at V and 4 bases at J, leaving 5 bases unmatched. The DNA of the CDR3 is TGTGCCAGCAGTCTGACAGGGGGCAAGTACGAGCAGTACTTC. Its translation is CASSLTGGKYEQYF.

This clonotype was recorded only once. The chain couples TRBV7-2 to TRBJ1-4; perhaps TRBD1 as D (6 bases). This CDR3 is 20 amino acids long. V was cut by 1 base and J by 2 bases, with 23 bases left in between. Germline V gene data show CDR1 as SGHTA and CDR2 as FQGNSA. The CDR3 coding sequence is TGTGCCAGCAGCTTAGGACTCGAATTCAAGTCAGGGGAGACTAATGAAAAACTGTTTTTT. Encoded protein: CASSLGLEFKSGETNEKLFF. Complete variable domain (other parts from reference TRBV7-2 and TRBJ1-4): GAGVSQSPSNKVTEKGKDVELRCDPISGHTALYWYRQSLGQGLEFLIYFQGNSAPDKSGLPSDRFSAERTGGSVSTLTIQRTQQEDSAVYLCASSLGLEFKSGETNEKLFFGSGTQLSVL.

The chain carries TRBV7-6 and TRBJ2-1; D gene ambiguous. V was cut by 5 bases and J by 0 bases, with 17 bases left in between. Germline V CDR1 and CDR2: SGHVS, FNYEAQ. The CDR3 consists of 17 residues. As DNA, the CDR3 is TGTGCCAGCAGCCCGACCAGGACGGAAAGCTCCTACAATGAGCAGTTCTTC. This encodes CASSPTRTESSYNEQFF.

The J gene is TRBJ2-7, the V gene TRBV3-1; D remains unclear. The CDR3 is made up of 15 amino acids. CDR1 and CDR2 from the germline V gene are LGHDT and YNNKEL (reference sequence). V gave up 5 bases and J gave up 2 bases, with 16 bases separating them. CDR3 in DNA: TGTGCCAGCAGCACATTGAAGAAGTCCCCCTACGAGCAGTACTTC. The encoded protein is CASSTLKKSPYEQYF.

This clonotype was seen only a few times. This chain uses TRBV15 with TRBJ2-7; TRBD1 matches 7 bases. Germline V gene lookup returns CDR1 LNHNV and CDR2 YYDKDF (reference sequence). This CDR3 comprises 15 residues. The V gene end was trimmed by 1 base and the J gene end by 1 base; junction bases not matched to a gene: 4. The CDR3 nucleotides are TGTGCCACCAGCAGAGGGGACAGCGCGTCCTACGAGCAGTACTTC. Translating it yields CATSRGDSASYEQYF.

The chain has TRBV7-9 and TRBJ1-4, with D perhaps matching TRBD1 (5 bases). There are 14 residues in the CDR3. CDR1 and CDR2 (germline): SEHNR, FQNEAQ (reference sequence). The V gene lost 5 bases and the J gene lost 6 bases, with 13 bases spanning the gap. CDR3 sequence: CASSDPGGDEKLFF. In DNA, the CDR3 is TGTGCCAGCAGCGACCCCGGAGGGGATGAAAAACTGTTTTTT.

The chain is built from TRBV28 and TRBJ2-5, with a weak D call TRBD1 (6 bases). The CDR3 spans 13 residues. In germline, CDR1 is MDHEN, CDR2 SYDVKM. The ends were cut back, 4 bases at V and 5 bases at J, with 11 bases in the middle. The CDR3 loop is CASSSRGGETQYF. CDR3 in DNA: TGTGCCAGCAGTTCCCGAGGGGGTGAGACCCAGTACTTC. The full variable domain, completed using reference TRBV28 and TRBJ2-5, is DVKVTQSSRYLVKRTGEKVFLECVQDMDHENMFWYRQDPGLGLRLIYFSYDVKMKEKGDIPEGYSVSREKKERFSLILESASTNQTSMYLCASSSRGGETQYFGPGTRLLVL.

This chain uses TRBV7-9 with TRBJ2-7, with D unclear. This CDR3 has 12 residues. Trimming left V 2 bases short and J 2 bases short, with 4 bases between. Germline V gene sequence: CDR1 SEHNR, CDR2 FQNEAQ (reference sequence). This chain's CDR3 is CASSLPPYEQYF. The CDR3 DNA reads TGTGCCAGCAGCTTACCCCCCTACGAGCAGTACTTC.

The chain is built from TRBV7-4 and TRBJ2-1; D possibly corresponds to TRBD1 (6 bases). Germline CDR1 reads SGHVT; CDR2 reads SQSDAQ. The CDR3 totals 12 residues. V was trimmed by 1 base and J by 13 bases, leaving 11 bases between them. This chain's CDR3 is CASSLERDTQFF. The CDR3 nucleotides are TGTGCCAGCAGCTTAGAACGGGACACCCAGTTCTTC.

The genes are TRBV7-9 and TRBJ1-5, with 8 bases aligning to TRBD1. Germline V CDR1 and CDR2: SEHNR, FQNEAQ (reference sequence). Germline trimming cut 0 bases from V and 4 bases from J; bases unmatched to any gene: 5. CDR3 length: 16 residues. The CDR3 protein is CASSLAGTGTNQPQHF. DNA of the CDR3: TGTGCCAGCAGCTTAGCCGGGACAGGTACTAATCAGCCCCAGCATTTT.

The chain combines TRBV6-5 with TRBJ2-3, with 15 bases fitting TRBD2. The CDR3 contains 17 residues. The junction had 8 bases not matched to a gene; V was cut back by 5 bases and J by 5 bases. Germline assignment: CDR1 MNHEY and CDR2 SVGAGI. CDR3: CASSPGLAGGRGDTQYF. Written as DNA, the CDR3 is TGTGCCAGCAGTCCGGGACTAGCGGGAGGCCGAGGAGATACGCAGTATTTT.

The J gene is TRBJ2-5, the V gene TRBV12-3 or TRBV12-4; possibly TRBD1 for D (6 bases). V was trimmed by 2 bases and J by 7 bases, leaving 14 bases between them. The CDR3 has 14 residues. The CDR3 loop reads CASSLPDSWGTQYF. CDR3 in DNA: TGTGCCAGCAGTTTACCGGACAGTTGGGGGACCCAGTACTTC.

The chain uses TRBV7-9 and TRBJ1-1; the D is unclear. The CDR3 consists of 13 residues. Between the trimmed V and J ends, which lost 5 bases and 1 base, there was a span of 8 bases. The germline gives CDR1 SEHNR, CDR2 FQNEAQ (reference sequence). CDR3 sequence (DNA): TGTGCCAGCAGCCAAACACCGAACACTGAAGCTTTCTTT. Its protein product is CASSQTPNTEAFF.

This clonotype was counted a few times. This chain links TRBV7-9 with TRBJ1-6; D is possibly TRBD1 (6 bases). Between the trimmed V and J ends, which lost 5 bases and 2 bases, there was a span of 13 bases. The CDR3 sequence is 16 residues long. CDR1 is SEHNR and CDR2 is FQNEAQ in the germline V gene (reference sequence). The CDR3 protein is CASSHPGDAYNSPLHF. DNA for the CDR3: TGTGCCAGCAGCCACCCAGGGGATGCCTATAATTCACCCCTCCACTTT.

This sequence joins TRBV27 and TRBJ2-1; 9 nucleotides align to TRBD2. The germline gives CDR1 MNHEY, CDR2 SMNVEV (reference sequence). The CDR3 loop spans 14 amino acids. The V and J ends lost 7 bases and 7 bases, in that order; junction bases with no gene match: 8. CDR3 residues: CASTFSGSLNEQFF. The CDR3, as DNA: TGTGCCAGCACCTTTAGCGGGAGTCTTAATGAGCAGTTCTTC.

The chain is built from TRBV28 and TRBJ2-5; a possible D gene is TRBD1 (6 bases). The germline CDR1 and CDR2 sequences are MDHEN and SYDVKM. The CDR3 has 15 residues. V was pared by 6 bases and J by 3 bases, with 17 bases between. The CDR3 sequence is CASRNLDSKKETQYF. CDR3 nucleotides: TGTGCCAGCAGGAATTTGGACAGCAAAAAAGAGACCCAGTACTTC.

CDR3 sequence: CASSLTVLLSSGANVLTF. CDR3 coding DNA: TGTGCCAGCAGTTTAACGGTATTATTGTCATCTGGGGCCAACGTCCTGACTTTC. This chain uses TRBV12-3 or TRBV12-4 with TRBJ2-6; D not certain. The CDR3 extends over 18 amino acids. V lost 2 bases to trimming and J lost 1 base, with 15 bases between them.

This clonotype appeared once. This rearrangement joins TRBV7-1 to TRBJ2-7, with 8 bases lining up with TRBD2. TRBV7-1 has ORF status, its function being uncertain. V shed 5 bases, J shed 2 bases, and the junction held 8 bases outside the gene matches. This CDR3 has 15 amino acids. The CDR3 region has the DNA TGTGCCAGCAGCCAGACTAGCGACGGTCCCTACGAGCAGTACTTC. This translates into CASSQTSDGPYEQYF.

This clonotype was seen a few times. This rearrangement joins TRBV7-3 to TRBJ2-3, with D possibly being TRBD2 (6 bases). In germline, CDR1 is SGHTA, CDR2 FQGTGA. V lost 7 bases and J lost 2, with 10 bases in between. CDR3 length equals 13 residues. CDR3 in amino acids: CASKRASTDTQYF. The CDR3 DNA is TGTGCCAGCAAGCGGGCCTCCACAGATACGCAGTATTTT.

The V call is TRBV27, the J call TRBJ2-7; tentatively, D is TRBD1 or TRBD2 (5 bases each). The CDR3 is 14 residues long. Looked up from germline, CDR1 is MNHEY and CDR2 is SMNVEV (reference sequence). Trimming removed 6 bases at V and 7 bases at J, with 19 bases between. CDR3 sequence (DNA): TGTGCCAGCAGCTCATCCGGGACCCCGGGGGAGCAGTACTTC. This gives the protein CASSSSGTPGEQYF.

The V call is TRBV5-6, the J call TRBJ1-2, with 7 bases identical to TRBD1. V lost 3 bases and J lost 5; bases outside the gene matches: 4. Germline CDR1 reads SGHDT; CDR2 reads YYEEEE. The CDR3 is 13 residues long. DNA for the CDR3: TGTGCCAGCAGCTACGGGACAGAATATGGCTACACCTTC. Its translation is CASSYGTEYGYTF.

The rearrangement joins TRBV5-5 to TRBJ2-7; D tentatively fits TRBD1 or TRBD2 (5 bases each). Looked up from germline, CDR1 is SGHKS and CDR2 is YYEKEE (reference sequence). The ends were cut back, 0 bases at V and 2 bases at J, with 9 bases in the middle. CDR3 length: 14 residues. The CDR3 DNA reads TGTGCCAGCAGCTTGGGAGGGGAAGCCTACGAGCAGTACTTC. Its translation: CASSLGGEAYEQYF.

The chain carries TRBV7-9 and TRBJ2-7; perhaps D is TRBD1 or TRBD2 (5 bases each). The CDR3 runs 13 residues. Germline CDR1 and CDR2: SEHNR and FQNEAQ (reference sequence). V lost 5 bases, J lost 2 bases, and 10 bases lay in between. The CDR3 nucleotides are TGTGCCAGCAGCCGGGACCGAACCTACGAGCAGTACTTC. Amino acids: CASSRDRTYEQYF.

This clonotype has ten or more counts. V gene TRBV7-8 combines with J gene TRBJ1-1; 10 nucleotides match TRBD1. Trimming cost V 5 bases and J 1 base; bases outside gene matches: 4. The CDR3 consists of 15 residues. Germline V gene lookup returns CDR1 SGHVS and CDR2 FQNEAQ. CDR3: CASSGRDRGNTEAFF. In nucleotides, the CDR3 is TGTGCCAGCAGCGGGCGGGACAGGGGGAACACTGAAGCTTTCTTT.

The rearrangement uses TRBV7-2 and TRBJ1-2, with D unclear. V lost 6 bases to trimming and J lost 6 bases, with 14 bases between them. This CDR3 region has 13 residues. CDR1 and CDR2 from the germline V gene are SGHTA and FQGNSA. As DNA, the CDR3 is TGTGCCAGCAGTGAAAGGTTTATCGATGGCTACACCTTC. Residues: CASSERFIDGYTF.

This clonotype was found a few times. The V and J genes are TRBV28 and TRBJ1-2; D ambiguous. Germline CDR1 MDHEN, CDR2 SYDVKM. The CDR3 has 15 amino acids. V was shortened by 5 bases and J by 5 bases, with 18 bases between the two germline ends. The DNA for the CDR3 is TGTGCCAGCAGTCTCTTCCCGGATTTAGTTTATGGCTACACCTTC. It codes for CASSLFPDLVYGYTF.